This TCR beta chain was observed in a study of cytomegalovirus exposure and HLA in healthy donors (dated by TCRdb to 2016 to 2017). General notes on the study: A later analysis indicated that the 120 validation repertoires were generated on the platform also employed for the approximately 700 repertoires of the first cohort. To predict cytomegalovirus infection status, the study brought together high-throughput TCR immunosequencing, statistical association of individual TCRs with disease status, and machine learning. The study aimed to test whether signatures of past pathogen exposure could be identified by cataloging public T cell receptors. In addition to the first cohort of roughly 700 subjects, a separate validation cohort of under 150 different subjects was used. What the work shows at the level of the full study, not this receptor alone: Most TCR sequences were seen in very few donors, while some public TCRs were found in many individuals. A few of the identified cytomegalovirus-associated TCR beta chains were confirmed in vitro to be specific for cytomegalovirus antigens. The study gave a list of more than 150 TCR beta chains associated with cytomegalovirus. A later analysis lacked HLA typing for the validation cohort, so it scored co-occurrence in that cohort across all 110 or so repertoires. In a later analysis, TCRs clustered in the first cohort were found to also tend to co-occur in the approximately 120 validation repertoires, with 94% of cluster scores above 0. The authors suggested that the approach could potentially be extended to other disease states and immunological phenotypes. The classifier was reported to diagnose cytomegalovirus status with high specificity and sensitivity in both the original cohort and the validation cohort.

Separate from the approximately 730-subject first cohort, the validation cohort of more than 90 subjects was the group to which the donors belonged. The germline V gene (reference sequence) supplies CDR1 MNHEY and CDR2 SMNVEV. V has 6 bases trimmed and J has 2 bases trimmed; junction bases matching no gene number 7. The CDR3 sequence holds 15 residues, the cysteine and phenylalanine included. Only the CDR3 part of the read is kept: 45 bases, read in frame from the first base. Notes on this clone: No cognate antigen has been identified for it. No clone much larger than this one lies a single base away; base qualities are absent.

Library method: the immunoSEQ multiplex PCR assay. Under the source paper's analysis protocol: To diagnose cytomegalovirus status from the catalog of TCR beta chain sequences, a statistical classification framework was built. TCRdb stores this immuneACCESS table with in-frame sequences only. Part of the clones is absent; in the studies checked, under half of the shortfall reflects unresolved V genes, and no reason is known for the rest. V, J and clone size are taken as reported in that table, and D and trimming were inferred from the DNA itself. This sample holds 100,000 to 150,000 clones; 80% to 90% were observed only once. Jointly, the top ten make up less than 1.5% of the sample.

The V and J segments used are TRBV27 and TRBJ2-1; TRBD1 matches 7 bases in the middle. This TCR was recovered from a woman under 30 in good health and CMV-seronegative. The specimen was PBMCs. The sequenced DNA: TGTGCCAGCAGCAAGCTCCAGGGGGCCTACAATGAGCAGTTCTTC. Its protein product is CASSKLQGAYNEQFF.